This TCR beta chain was captured by sequencing in a study of CD8 T cells in Susac syndrome. cDNA came from approximately 0.5 to 1 ug RNA primed by random hexamers. TCRdb analysed the immunoSEQ multiplex PCR reads with MiXCR anew, one entry per CDR3 protein. The sample lists about 70,000 distinct CDR3 sequences; 96% were seen once. The ends lost 6 bases at V and 0 bases at J; junction bases unmatched: 7. This CDR3 has 15 amino acids. From germline, CDR1 is SGHVS and CDR2 FNYEAQ. The J gene is TRBJ2-7, the V gene TRBV7-6, with 8 bases lining up with TRBD2. This receptor was identified in a human donor with multiple sclerosis. Sequencing was done on a sample of CD4+ T cells from PBMCs. The CDR3 region has the DNA TGTGCCAGCAGTCCCGGGGGGGGGCGCTCCTACGAGCAGTACTTC. This codes for CASSPGGGRSYEQYF.